This passage covers 10 T cell receptor beta chains from one sample sequenced in a study of blood T cell repertoires in COVID-19. Profiled with immunoSEQ multiplex PCR; TCRdb holds only in-frame clones, not every one. The sample lists some 220,000 clones, around 80% occurring once. Sequenced: peripheral blood. Receptors were obtained from a woman in her seventies with acute or convalescent COVID-19.

This clone was counted only a few times. This sequence joins TRBV5-1 and TRBJ2-1; D might be TRBD1 (6 bases). The CDR3 is 12 amino acids. Trimming took 4 bases from V and 7 from J, leaving 9 bases between them. Germline V gene sequence: CDR1 SGHRS, CDR2 YFSETQ. CDR3 in DNA: TGCGCCAGCAGCCCACAGGGAAATGAGCAGTTCTTC. It codes for CASSPQGNEQFF.

This chain uses TRBV5-4 with TRBJ2-1; D might be TRBD2 (6 bases). The length of the CDR3 is 17 residues. Trimming pared 2 bases from V and 0 bases from J, leaving 15 bases between. Germline-derived CDR1 and CDR2 are SGHNT and YYREEE (reference sequence). The DNA for the CDR3 is TGTGCCAGCAGCTTTGGGCTAGCGAGTAGCTCCTACAATGAGCAGTTCTTC. The encoded protein is CASSFGLASSSYNEQFF.

The chain recombines TRBV24-1 with TRBJ2-2, with TRBD2 as a possible D gene (5 bases). The CDR3 spans 13 residues. Germline V gene sequence: CDR1 KGHDR, CDR2 SFDVKD. Trimming left V 6 bases short and J 13 bases short, with 17 bases between. In DNA form, the CDR3 reads TGTGCCACCAGTACTGCCGGGGTTATGGGGCTGTTTTTT. Its translation: CATSTAGVMGLFF.

The chain combines TRBV19 with TRBJ1-4, with 8 bases that match TRBD1. CDR1 LNHDA and CDR2 SQIVND come from the germline V gene (reference sequence). This CDR3 contains 13 residues. V was clipped by 9 bases and J by 4 bases; unmatched bases: 4. The CDR3 here is CASWDRSNEKLFF. The DNA for the CDR3 is TGTGCCAGCTGGGACAGGAGTAATGAAAAACTGTTTTTT.

The chain links TRBV18 to TRBJ2-3; D is unclear. The CDR3 covers 14 residues. Germline CDR1 is KGHSH and CDR2 is LQKENI. Trimming left V 8 bases short and J 1 base short, with 13 bases between. The CDR3 protein is CASAYFSGTDTQYF. The CDR3 coding sequence is TGTGCCAGCGCCTACTTCTCTGGCACAGATACGCAGTATTTT.

V gene TRBV5-1 combines with J gene TRBJ2-1, with a weak D call TRBD1 (6 bases). Trimming pared 2 bases from V and 11 bases from J, leaving 20 bases between. In germline, CDR1 is SGHRS, CDR2 YFSETQ. The length of the CDR3 is 15 residues. CDR3 coding DNA: TGCGCCAGCAGCTTTGATGACGCTTTAGGACAGAAGCAGTTCTTC. Translated: CASSFDDALGQKQFF.

The chain joins TRBV7-2 to TRBJ2-1; 12 bases line up with TRBD2. CDR3 length: 19 amino acids. V dropped 5 bases and J dropped 1; count of bases not matched to a gene: 12. CDR1 is SGHTA, CDR2 FQGNSA, per germline. This chain's CDR3 is CASSLQASGGANSYNEQFF. As DNA, the CDR3 is TGTGCCAGCAGCCTACAAGCTAGCGGGGGGGCCAATTCCTACAATGAGCAGTTCTTC.

This chain uses TRBV7-6 with TRBJ2-3, with D tentatively TRBD1 (6 bases). The CDR3 loop spans 14 amino acids. V shed 5 bases and J shed 2 bases, with 11 bases lying between them. The germline gives CDR1 SGHVS, CDR2 FNYEAQ. DNA for the CDR3: TGTGCCAGCAGCATTCCGGGACACACAGATACGCAGTATTTT. This translates into CASSIPGHTDTQYF.

V usage is TRBV9 and J usage is TRBJ2-2; 16 nucleotides match TRBD2. V lost 1 base, J lost 4 bases, and 10 bases stayed unmatched. The germline V gene encodes CDR1 SGDLS and CDR2 YYNGEE. The CDR3 totals 20 residues. The CDR3 nucleotides read TGTGCCAGCAGCGTACACCCGGGACTAGCGGGGGGGCGGAGCACCGGGGAGCTGTTTTTT. Translating gives CASSVHPGLAGGRSTGELFF.

This clone was seen a handful of times. The CDR3: CASSLGPGQGNNEQFF. The CDR3 DNA reads as TGTGCCAGCAGCTTAGGACCGGGACAGGGTAACAATGAGCAGTTCTTC. The chain carries TRBV7-2 and TRBJ2-1; 9 nucleotides match TRBD1. Per the germline V gene, CDR1 is SGHTA and CDR2 is FQGNSA. V lost 1 base to trimming and J lost 5 bases; unmatched junction nucleotides: 6. There are 16 residues in the CDR3.